These 29 T cell receptor beta chains were sequenced from one sample in a study of long-term antiretroviral therapy in people with HIV. The authors ran the immunoSEQ assay, v3.0, at survey level. Assay: immunoSEQ multiplex PCR; the TCRdb copy retains only in-frame clones and omits some. This sample yields about 22,000 clones, of which approximately 84% are seen a single time; under 9.5% belongs to the top ten. Sequenced material: unsorted PBMCs, taken 1.8 years before starting antiretroviral therapy. The receptors were sampled from a woman in her twenties or thirties with HIV.

This sequence joins TRBV5-1 and TRBJ2-5, with 9 bases lining up with TRBD1. With 4 bases clipped from V and 0 bases from J, the junction kept 7 bases outside the gene matches. CDR1 is SGHRS and CDR2 is YFSETQ in the germline V gene. This CDR3 spans 16 amino acids. CDR3 sequence reads: CASSAGTGWYQETQYF. The DNA for the CDR3 is TGCGCCAGCAGCGCCGGGACAGGGTGGTACCAAGAGACCCAGTACTTC.

V and J are TRBV11-2 and TRBJ2-7; 7 nucleotides agree with TRBD1. The CDR3 runs 11 residues. The ends lost 4 bases at V and 10 bases at J; junction bases unmatched: 4. The V gene's germline CDR1 is SGHAT and CDR2 FQNNGV. CDR3 protein: CASSSTGFQYF. CDR3 sequence (DNA): TGTGCCAGCAGCTCGACAGGGTTCCAGTACTTC.

The chain links TRBV7-9 to TRBJ2-4; maybe TRBD1 (6 bases). Trimming cost V 5 bases and J 14 bases, with 16 bases left between them. Germline V gene sequence: CDR1 SEHNR, CDR2 FQNEAQ (reference sequence). The CDR3 has 12 amino acids. For the CDR3, the DNA is TGTGCCAGCAGCCCCGATTTGGGGGCGGAGTACTTC. Amino acid sequence: CASSPDLGAEYF.

V and J are TRBV21-1 and TRBJ2-2; the D call of TRBD1 is as the table states it, not checked on the DNA. TRBV21-1 is recorded as a pseudogene. This CDR3 has 15 amino acids. The CDR3 coding sequence is TGTGCCTTACCACCGGGACAGGGGAACACCGGGGAGCTGTTTTTT. Translation gives CALPPGQGNTGELFF.

This clone has a single count. The J gene is TRBJ2-3, the V gene TRBV27, with 12 positions matching TRBD2. V was clipped by 6 bases and J by 1 base; unmatched bases: 5. The CDR3 is 16 residues long. CDR1 and CDR2 from the germline V gene are MNHEY and SMNVEV (reference sequence). CDR3 residues: CASSPLAGGGTDTQYF. The CDR3 nucleotides read TGTGCCAGCAGCCCACTAGCGGGGGGCGGCACAGATACGCAGTATTTT.

The V gene is TRBV6-6, the J gene TRBJ1-1; D may be TRBD1 (5 bases). V was clipped by 2 bases and J by 5 bases, with 9 bases between them. The V gene's germline CDR1 is MNHNY and CDR2 SVGAGI (reference sequence). The CDR3 loop spans 13 amino acids. The CDR3 is CASSYGRGTEAFF. The CDR3 DNA is TGTGCCAGCAGTTACGGTCGGGGGACTGAAGCTTTCTTT.

The table lists this clone with a count of one. The V call is TRBV13, the J call TRBJ2-7; D may be TRBD1 (5 bases). The CDR3 totals 13 residues. Germline V gene sequence: CDR1 PRHDT, CDR2 FYEKMQ (reference sequence). The ends were cut back, 5 bases at V and 5 bases at J, with 13 bases in the middle. The CDR3 reads CASSPPRRDEQYF. CDR3 in DNA: TGTGCCAGCAGCCCTCCCCGCAGGGACGAGCAGTACTTC. The variable domain in full, with the rest retrieved from reference TRBV13 and TRBJ2-7, is AAGVIQSPRHLIKEKRETATLKCYPIPRHDTVYWYQQGPGQDPQFLISFYEKMQSDKGSIPDRFSAQQFSDYHSELNMSSLELGDSALYFCASSPPRRDEQYFGPGTRLTVT.

The chain combines TRBV5-6 with TRBJ2-5; 7 bases align to TRBD2. V lost 0 bases, J lost 3 bases, and 11 bases stayed unmatched. The CDR3 totals 17 residues. The V gene's germline CDR1 is SGHDT and CDR2 YYEEEE. The CDR3 DNA reads TGTGCCAGCAGCTTGGAATTTGGGGGGGGGTGGAAAGAGACCCAGTACTTC. This encodes CASSLEFGGGWKETQYF.

The chain combines TRBV6-1 with TRBJ1-2; 9 positions match TRBD1. The CDR3 spans 12 residues. V shed 6 bases and J 4 bases; nucleotides not matched to a gene: 0. From germline, CDR1 is MNHNS and CDR2 SASEGT. The CDR3 nucleotides read TGTGCCAGCAGGGGACAGGGCTATGGCTACACCTTC. It is translated as CASRGQGYGYTF.

V usage is TRBV19 and J usage is TRBJ1-5; no clear D. The V end lost 5 bases, the J end lost 0 bases, and 8 bases lay between the germline ends. This CDR3 contains 14 residues. CDR1 is LNHDA and CDR2 is SQIVND in the germline V gene (reference sequence). CDR3 DNA: TGTGCCAGTAGTGGACGGTATAGCAATCAGCCCCAGCATTTT. Translating gives CASSGRYSNQPQHF.

This clone has more than one count but fewer than ten. The rearrangement links TRBV2 to TRBJ1-6; 8 bases are a match to TRBD1. With 3 bases clipped from V and 10 bases from J, the junction kept 5 bases outside the gene matches. The CDR3 has 14 residues. From germline, CDR1 is SNHLY and CDR2 FYNNEI. This chain's CDR3 is CASSEGTGRSPLHF. The CDR3 DNA reads as TGTGCCAGCAGTGAGGGGACAGGTAGATCACCCCTCCACTTT.

The rearrangement links TRBV2 to TRBJ1-3; unclear D gene. In germline, CDR1 is SNHLY, CDR2 FYNNEI. There are 15 residues in the CDR3. The ends were cut back, 3 bases at V and 4 bases at J, with 13 bases in the middle. The chain's CDR3 is CASSDSSSGGNTIYF. The CDR3 nucleotides read TGTGCCAGCAGTGATTCTTCGTCGGGCGGAAACACCATATATTTT.

V gene TRBV9 combines with J gene TRBJ1-3; 9 bases align to TRBD1. Trimming took 2 bases from V and 6 from J; bases not matched to a gene: 3. The CDR3 length is 14 residues. Looked up from germline, CDR1 is SGDLS and CDR2 is YYNGEE. The chain's CDR3 is CASSVGTGINTIYF. The CDR3 coding sequence is TGTGCCAGCAGCGTTGGGACAGGGATAAACACCATATATTTT.

The chain combines TRBV6-6 with TRBJ1-5, with TRBD1 matching 9 bases. Germline V lookup: CDR1 MNHNY, CDR2 SVGAGI (reference sequence). This CDR3 has 15 residues. The junction had 3 bases not matched to a gene; V was cut back by 4 bases and J by 2 bases. The CDR3 nucleotides are TGTGCCAGCAGTTCCCGGGACAGGGGCAATCAGCCCCAGCATTTT. It encodes CASSSRDRGNQPQHF.

The rearrangement uses TRBV9 and TRBJ1-1; D may be TRBD1 (6 bases). Trimming took off 4 bases at V and 7 bases at J, with 17 bases between the two ends. The length of the CDR3 is 14 residues. In germline, CDR1 is SGDLS, CDR2 YYNGEE. The CDR3 DNA follows: TGTGCCAGCAGCCGGGGGGGGGCAGCGGATGAAGCTTTCTTT. Residues: CASSRGGAADEAFF.

The J gene is TRBJ1-5, the V gene TRBV30, with TRBD1 matching over 9 bases. Germline loops: CDR1 GTSNPN, CDR2 SVGIG (reference sequence). The CDR3 extends over 15 amino acids. The ends lost 5 bases at V and 0 bases at J; junction bases unmatched: 5. CDR3 amino acids: CAWDRDRDSNQPQHF. The CDR3 DNA reads as TGTGCCTGGGACAGGGACAGGGATAGCAATCAGCCCCAGCATTTT.

In its sample, this clone was seen a few times. The gene calls are TRBV5-4 and TRBJ1-2; maybe TRBD1 (6 bases). The V end lost 4 bases, the J end lost 1 base, and 8 bases lay between the germline ends. The CDR3 loop spans 13 amino acids. Germline-derived CDR1 and CDR2 are SGHNT and YYREEE (reference sequence). This chain's CDR3 is CASSPDSNYGYTF. The CDR3 DNA reads as TGTGCCAGCAGCCCGGACAGTAACTATGGCTACACCTTC. The full variable domain, completed using reference TRBV5-4 and TRBJ1-2, is ETGVTQSPTHLIKTRGQQVTLRCSSQSGHNTVSWYQQALGQGPQFIFQYYREEENGRGNFPPRFSGLQFPNYSSELNVNALELDDSALYLCASSPDSNYGYTFGSGTRLTVV.

The chain uses TRBV15 and TRBJ1-3; D not resolved. Trimming took 8 bases from V and 0 from J, leaving 8 bases between them. Germline CDR1 LNHNV, CDR2 YYDKDF (reference sequence). This CDR3 comprises 13 residues. The CDR3 reads CATEMSSGNTIYF. CDR3 nucleotide sequence: TGTGCCACCGAGATGTCCTCTGGAAACACCATATATTTT.

The chain has TRBV2 and TRBJ2-7; TRBD1 is a possible D gene (5 bases). Looked up from germline, CDR1 is SNHLY and CDR2 is FYNNEI. V was cut by 2 bases and J by 3 bases, with 14 bases left in between. The CDR3 contains 15 residues. The DNA of the CDR3 is TGTGCCAGCAGTGAATATTTCGCGACAGTCTACGAGCAGTACTTC. Residues: CASSEYFATVYEQYF.

A few counts support this clone. The chain recombines TRBV6-1 with TRBJ2-7; D ambiguous. Germline CDR1 reads MNHNS; CDR2 reads SASEGT. The germline V and J ends were trimmed by 6 bases and 1 base, with 10 bases remaining between them. The length of the CDR3 is 13 residues. CDR3 coding DNA: TGTGCCAGCAGAACGGACGGTTCCTACGAGCAGTACGTC. Translated, it gives CASRTDGSYEQYV.

V is TRBV6-1 and J is TRBJ1-1; TRBD1 matches at 9 bases. V lost 7 bases to trimming and J lost 1 base; unmatched junction nucleotides: 10. The CDR3 is 16 residues long. Germline CDR1 and CDR2: MNHNS and SASEGT. The DNA of the CDR3 is TGTGCCAGCAATGAGAAACCGGGACAGGGGAACACTGAAGCTTTCTTT. This sequence encodes CASNEKPGQGNTEAFF.

This sequence joins TRBV6-5 and TRBJ2-7; the D is unclear. V lost 4 bases and J lost 9, with 10 bases in between. This CDR3 contains 11 residues. Per germline, CDR1 MNHEY and CDR2 SVGAGI. The CDR3 region has the DNA TGTGCCAGCAGTTCTCGTCTTGGGCAGTACTTC. It specifies CASSSRLGQYF.

This rearrangement joins TRBV18 to TRBJ2-2; D not resolved. This CDR3 is 16 amino acids long. Trimming removed 2 bases from V and 4 bases from J, with 14 bases in between. Germline V gives CDR1 KGHSH, CDR2 LQKENI. The chain's CDR3 is CASSPLTAPGTGELFF. The CDR3 nucleotides are TGTGCCAGCTCACCATTGACGGCACCGGGCACCGGGGAGCTGTTTTTT.

The chain is built from TRBV6-5 and TRBJ1-2, with D unclear. Trimming cost V 9 bases and J 5 bases, with 16 bases left between them. The CDR3 extends over 13 amino acids. CDR1 is MNHEY and CDR2 is SVGAGI in the germline V gene. CDR3 bases: TGTGCCAGAAGCAGGTACAGCCGATATGGCTACACCTTC. Protein product: CARSRYSRYGYTF.

The chain joins TRBV6-1 to TRBJ2-7; possible D gene TRBD1, 6 bases. From germline, CDR1 is MNHNS and CDR2 SASEGT. This CDR3 region has 15 residues. Trimming removed 3 bases from V and 4 bases from J, with 16 bases in between. The DNA of the CDR3 is TGTGCCAGCAGTGAGGCTACCGGGACACGGTACGAGCAGTACGTC. It codes for CASSEATGTRYEQYV.

This rearrangement joins TRBV20-1 to TRBJ1-1, with D possibly TRBD1 on 5 matching bases. The CDR3 consists of 11 residues. V was pared by 1 base and J by 7 bases, with 7 bases between. Germline CDR1 reads DFQATT; CDR2 reads SNEGSKA (reference sequence). The CDR3, as DNA: TGCAGTGCTAGAGGGGGGAGTGAAGCTTTCTTT. The encoded protein is CSARGGSEAFF.

This chain uses TRBV2 with TRBJ1-2, with TRBD1 matching 8 bases. Germline V gene lookup returns CDR1 SNHLY and CDR2 FYNNEI. This CDR3 contains 15 residues. V lost 7 bases, J lost 2 bases, and 9 bases stayed unmatched. The CDR3 spells CASTPKDRGNYGYTF. CDR3 coding DNA: TGTGCCAGCACTCCAAAAGACAGGGGCAACTATGGCTACACCTTC.

The chain combines TRBV10-3 with TRBJ2-2; 8 bases fit TRBD1. V gave up 6 bases and J gave up 6 bases; unmatched junction bases: 12. Germline V CDR1 and CDR2: ENHRY, SYGVKD. The CDR3 has 16 residues. Here the CDR3 DNA reads TGTGCCATCAGAGGACAGGGAAGGGTAGTCGCCGGGGAGCTGTTTTTT. It translates to CAIRGQGRVVAGELFF.

This chain links TRBV5-8 with TRBJ2-1, with 8 bases lining up with TRBD1. This CDR3 is 16 amino acids long. Trimming cost V 3 bases and J 0 bases; bases outside gene matches: 5. The germline V gene encodes CDR1 SGHTS and CDR2 YDEGEE. The DNA of the CDR3 is TGTGCCAGCAGCTCGGCAGGGGGCCCCTCCTACAATGAGCAGTTCTTC. Translation gives CASSSAGGPSYNEQFF.